The next 3 T cell receptor beta chains were all read from a single sample in a study of cytomegalovirus exposure and HLA in healthy donors. The PCR used 60 Vbeta and 13 Jbeta primers. The method was immunoSEQ multiplex PCR; TCRdb's version includes in-frame clones alone and lacks a portion of them. The sample records about 95,000 clones, more than 75% being singletons. What was sequenced was PBMCs. The receptors originated from a young man in good health and CMV-seropositive.

V usage is TRBV4-1 and J usage is TRBJ1-1, with TRBD1 matching over 8 bases. There are 14 residues in the CDR3. CDR1 is MGHRA and CDR2 is YSYEKL in the germline V gene. J was trimmed by 4 bases and V by 1 base; bases with no gene match: 2. CDR3 nucleotides: TGCGCCAGCAGCCAAGGGGACAGGAGCACTGAAGCTTTCTTT. The encoded protein is CASSQGDRSTEAFF.

DNA of the CDR3: TGTGCCAGCAGCTTAAACAGTGTGTCCTACAATGAGCAGTTCTTC. Amino acid sequence: CASSLNSVSYNEQFF. The chain has TRBV7-3 and TRBJ2-1; no definite D call. Germline V gene lookup returns CDR1 SGHTA and CDR2 FQGTGA. V lost 1 base and J lost 1, with 8 bases in between. This CDR3 has 15 amino acids.

The chain is built from TRBV27 and TRBJ2-1, with D perhaps matching TRBD2 (6 bases). The germline CDR1 and CDR2 sequences are MNHEY and SMNVEV (reference sequence). Deletions cut 0 bases from V and 1 base from J, with 16 bases between. This CDR3 region has 18 residues. CDR3 loop: CASSLSILGLPSYNEQFF. Written as DNA, the CDR3 is TGTGCCAGCAGTTTATCGATTCTAGGACTACCTTCCTACAATGAGCAGTTCTTC.